This T cell receptor (beta chain) is from a study of control samples from healthy donors and cancer patients. Germline values: CDR1 MNHEY, CDR2 SVGAGI. There are 13 residues in the CDR3. V dropped 6 bases and J dropped 6; count of bases not matched to a gene: 6. TCRdb keeps only in-frame clones here, not all; method: immunoSEQ multiplex PCR. The sample contains about 110,000 clones, approximately 87% of which appear only once. Sequences were obtained from PBMCs. The receptor comes from a woman aged 60 to 75 with lung cancer. The V gene is TRBV6-5, the J gene TRBJ1-2, with 8 bases that match TRBD1. CDR3: CASSRQGLNGYTF. In nucleotides, the CDR3 is TGTGCCAGCAGCCGACAGGGGTTGAATGGCTACACCTTC.